This T cell receptor beta chain was profiled in a study of blood T cell repertoires in COVID-19. As for the study in general: T cells, B-cell-depleted T cells, or PBMCs provided the cDNA or gDNA that served as material.

Data came from immunoSEQ multiplex PCR; TCRdb stores just in-frame clones and leaves some out. This sample has around 420,000 clones, with roughly 88% found just once. Unmatched junction bases numbered 11, after V lost 3 bases and J lost 5 bases. The CDR3 spans 16 residues. Germline CDR1 is DFQATT and CDR2 is SNEGSKA (reference sequence). The receptor was isolated from a woman aged 40 to 49 with acute COVID-19. The V call is TRBV20-1, the J call TRBJ2-3, with 10 bases that match TRBD1. Sequencing was performed on PBMCs or T cells enriched from blood (not recorded which). The CDR3 nucleotides read TGCAGTGCTAGTGAGACAGGGGGCGCGGGAGGAGATACGCAGTATTTT. This sequence encodes CSASETGGAGGDTQYF.